The 2 T cell receptor beta chains below were found in one sample sequenced in a study of T cells after yellow fever vaccination. TCRdb ran MiXCR on the 5' RACE reads and lists one entry per CDR3 protein. The sample lists under 150,000 distinct CDR3 sequences; 7.7% were seen once. The sample here was CD4+ T cells sorted from PBMCs, taken 5 days after the yellow fever booster vaccination. The origin of the receptors is a man aged 25 to 40 who received the YFV17D yellow fever vaccine.

This clonotype was seen many times. V usage is TRBV21-1 and J usage is TRBJ2-1; the D segment call TRBD1 is taken from the table without a DNA check. TRBV21-1 is tagged as a pseudogene. The CDR3 has 18 amino acids. This CDR3 is CASSTGTGPDYLNNEQFF. CDR3 sequence (DNA): TGTGCCAGCAGCACCGGGACAGGGCCCGACTATCTCAACAATGAGCAGTTCTTC.

This clonotype showed up many times. The chain employs TRBV4-3 and TRBJ2-7; D gene uncertain. Germline CDR1 reads LGHNA; CDR2 reads YSLEER. V lost 0 bases to trimming and J lost 2 bases, with 14 bases between them. CDR3 size: 16 residues. The CDR3 loop is CASSQDPQISPYEQYF. In DNA, the CDR3 is TGCGCCAGCAGCCAAGATCCCCAAATCAGCCCCTACGAGCAGTACTTC.